These 31 T cell receptor beta chains came from one sample sequenced in a study of cytomegalovirus exposure and HLA in healthy donors. With 60 Vbeta and 13 Jbeta primers, the PCR was carried out. Produced via immunoSEQ multiplex PCR; TCRdb's table is partial and in-frame only. The sample records some 140,000 clones, roughly 77% being singletons. The source material was PBMCs. The receptors shown here come from a female donor in good health and CMV-seronegative.

The chain couples TRBV27 to TRBJ1-2; 8 bases map to TRBD1. V lost 5 bases, J lost 8 bases, and 10 bases stayed unmatched. CDR1 and CDR2 (germline): MNHEY, SMNVEV (reference sequence). The CDR3 sequence is 14 residues long. The CDR3 sequence: CASSRDRRGGGYTF. The CDR3 nucleotides read TGTGCCAGCAGTCGGGACAGGAGAGGTGGGGGCTACACCTTC.

This clone has only a few counts. This chain links TRBV7-6 with TRBJ1-1; D gene ambiguous. From germline, CDR1 is SGHVS and CDR2 FNYEAQ. The CDR3 loop spans 15 amino acids. V was pared by 8 bases and J by 4 bases, with 20 bases between. The CDR3 loop reads CASSRGSTWPTEAFF. In DNA, the CDR3 is TGTGCCAGCTCGAGAGGGTCTACCTGGCCCACTGAAGCTTTCTTT.

V and J are TRBV10-3 and TRBJ2-7, with a tentative D call TRBD2 (6 bases). The CDR3 has 14 amino acids. The germline V and J ends were trimmed by 6 bases and 4 bases, with 16 bases remaining between them. Germline V gives CDR1 ENHRY, CDR2 SYGVKD. CDR3 DNA sequence: TGTGCCATCAGAACCGGAGTTCGGGAGTACGAGCAGTACTTC. This gives the protein CAIRTGVREYEQYF.

In this sample, this clone turned up a few times. The rearrangement links TRBV25-1 to TRBJ1-2; perhaps TRBD1 as D (5 bases). The CDR3 consists of 12 residues. From germline, CDR1 is MGHDK and CDR2 SYGVNS. V shed 6 bases and J shed 3 bases, with 8 bases lying between them. CDR3 sequence: CASSGDYYGYTF. For the CDR3, the DNA is TGTGCCAGCAGCGGGGACTACTATGGCTACACCTTC.

The rearrangement uses TRBV10-2 and TRBJ2-2; 8 bases fit TRBD2. The CDR3 covers 13 residues. J lost 8 bases, V lost 4 bases, and 3 bases had no gene match. The germline V gene encodes CDR1 WSHSY and CDR2 SAAADI. CDR3 sequence: CASSVGGRGELFF. The CDR3 DNA is TGCGCCAGCAGTGTGGGCGGGAGGGGGGAGCTGTTTTTT.

V is TRBV7-2 and J is TRBJ2-7; D is unclear. Per germline, CDR1 SGHTA and CDR2 FQGNSA. Between the trimmed V and J ends, which lost 5 bases and 6 bases, there was a span of 11 bases. The CDR3 contains 12 residues. The CDR3 is CASSPSLSEQYF. The CDR3 nucleotides read TGTGCCAGCAGCCCGAGTTTGTCCGAGCAGTACTTC.

The genes are TRBV23-1 and TRBJ2-1, with unresolved D. TRBV23-1 is an open reading frame, and its role is uncertain. CDR3 length equals 14 residues. Between the trimmed V and J ends, which lost 0 bases and 8 bases, there was a span of 11 bases. This CDR3 reads CASSQSANVDEQFF. The CDR3 coding sequence is TGCGCCAGCAGTCAATCTGCTAATGTCGATGAGCAGTTCTTC.

This clone was seen at least ten times. The chain employs TRBV10-3 and TRBJ1-4, with 8 bases aligning to TRBD1. J was trimmed by 5 bases and V by 6 bases; bases with no gene match: 8. Germline CDR1 and CDR2: ENHRY and SYGVKD. The CDR3 has 15 amino acids. The CDR3 bases are TGTGCCATCAGAGGACAGGGCCAGGGGAATGAAAAACTGTTTTTT. The encoded protein is CAIRGQGQGNEKLFF.

The chain joins TRBV5-6 to TRBJ2-3; D is possibly TRBD2 (5 bases). The ends were cut back, 0 bases at V and 6 bases at J, with 5 bases in the middle. CDR1 is SGHDT and CDR2 is YYEEEE in the germline V gene. This CDR3 has 12 amino acids. CDR3 in amino acids: CASSLGGDTQYF. Written as DNA, the CDR3 is TGTGCCAGCAGCTTGGGAGGGGATACGCAGTATTTT.

This clone was detected a few times. This chain links TRBV2 with TRBJ1-4, with D maybe TRBD1 (5 bases). V lost 7 bases, J lost 8 bases, and 14 bases lay in between. The germline V gene has CDR1 SNHLY and CDR2 FYNNEI. The length of the CDR3 is 13 residues. In DNA form, the CDR3 reads TGTGCCAGCAAAGACAGAGCTTTGGAAAAACTGTTTTTT. This gives the protein CASKDRALEKLFF.

This chain connects TRBV6-6 to TRBJ2-7; D is possibly TRBD1 (8 bases). Germline V gene lookup returns CDR1 MNHNY and CDR2 SVGAGI (reference sequence). V was trimmed by 5 bases and J by 6 bases, leaving 20 bases between them. The CDR3 contains 15 residues. The CDR3 is CASSNSGGGSGEQYF. The CDR3 region has the DNA TGTGCCAGCAGTAATTCAGGGGGCGGGAGCGGCGAGCAGTACTTC.

The V and J genes are TRBV30 and TRBJ2-5, with a tentative D call TRBD2 (6 bases). There are 11 residues in the CDR3. V was clipped by 0 bases and J by 7 bases, with 6 bases between them. Germline loops: CDR1 GTSNPN, CDR2 SVGIG (reference sequence). CDR3: CAWSVGGTQYF. The CDR3, as DNA: TGTGCCTGGAGTGTCGGGGGGACCCAGTACTTC.

The rearrangement links TRBV6-5 to TRBJ2-2, with D perhaps TRBD1 (6 bases). V dropped 6 bases and J dropped 4 bases, with 15 bases sitting between them. This CDR3 comprises 15 residues. Germline V gene data show CDR1 as MNHEY and CDR2 as SVGAGI. CDR3 in DNA: TGTGCCAGCAGCCTCCGGTTCAGGGGCACCGGGGAGCTGTTTTTT. Amino acid sequence: CASSLRFRGTGELFF.

This chain uses TRBV5-1 with TRBJ2-3; D is perhaps TRBD1 (5 bases). In germline, CDR1 is SGHRS, CDR2 YFSETQ. This CDR3 has 16 amino acids. V lost 0 bases to trimming and J lost 1 base, with 12 bases between them. Here the CDR3 reads CASSLEAGKRTDTQYF. The DNA of the CDR3 is TGCGCCAGCAGCTTGGAGGCAGGGAAACGCACAGATACGCAGTATTTT.

This clone has more than one count but fewer than ten. The chain recombines TRBV6-6 with TRBJ1-5, with D hard to call. This CDR3 spans 15 amino acids. Trimming left V 2 bases short and J 2 bases short, with 10 bases between. CDR1 and CDR2 from the germline V gene are MNHNY and SVGAGI (reference sequence). In DNA form, the CDR3 reads TGTGCCAGCAGTTACATCGGGGTTGGCAATCAGCCCCAGCATTTT. Residues: CASSYIGVGNQPQHF.

This chain links TRBV30 with TRBJ1-3; TRBD1 matches 8 bases. Germline lookup yields CDR1 GTSNPN and CDR2 SVGIG (reference sequence). Trimming took 2 bases from V and 3 from J; bases not matched to a gene: 3. This CDR3 region has 14 residues. CDR3 bases: TGTGCCTGGAGTACAGGGGGAAGTGGAAACACCATATATTTT. It codes for CAWSTGGSGNTIYF.

The chain combines TRBV5-6 with TRBJ1-2; 8 positions match TRBD1. Germline CDR1 and CDR2: SGHDT and YYEEEE. This CDR3 comprises 15 residues. J gave up 5 bases and V 4 bases, and 10 bases lay outside the gene matches. CDR3 loop: CASSRPDRVGYGYTF. In nucleotides, the CDR3 is TGTGCCAGCAGCAGACCGGACAGGGTGGGATATGGCTACACCTTC.

The chain recombines TRBV27 with TRBJ1-1; TRBD1 is a possible D gene (5 bases). V was cut by 6 bases and J by 3 bases, with 14 bases left in between. Germline V gene data show CDR1 as MNHEY and CDR2 as SMNVEV (reference sequence). The CDR3 is made up of 14 amino acids. Here the CDR3 DNA reads TGTGCCAGCAGATCTCCCAGGGATTACACTGAAGCTTTCTTT. Amino acid sequence: CASRSPRDYTEAFF.

V is TRBV19 and J is TRBJ1-1; the D is unclear. Germline V lookup: CDR1 LNHDA, CDR2 SQIVND (reference sequence). V dropped 3 bases and J dropped 5 bases, with 10 bases sitting between them. This CDR3 comprises 13 residues. The CDR3, as DNA: TGTGCCAGTAGTATTTCCGGGAAGACTGAAGCTTTCTTT. Translation gives CASSISGKTEAFF. Filled out from reference TRBV19 and TRBJ1-1, the complete variable domain reads DGGITQSPKYLFRKEGQNVTLSCEQNLNHDAMYWYRQDPGQGLRLIYYSQIVNDFQKGDIAEGYSVSREKKESFPLTVTSAQKNPTAFYLCASSISGKTEAFFGQGTRLTVV.

This chain joins TRBV11-3 and TRBJ1-1; the D gene is possibly TRBD1 (5 bases). Per germline, CDR1 SGHNT and CDR2 YENEEA. The ends were cut back, 2 bases at V and 5 bases at J, with 9 bases in the middle. The CDR3 contains 13 residues. CDR3 sequence reads: CASSLRGRTEAFF. The CDR3 nucleotides read TGTGCCAGCAGCTTAAGGGGCCGGACTGAAGCTTTCTTT.

This rearrangement joins TRBV5-6 to TRBJ1-6; D possibly corresponds to TRBD1 (5 bases). The V end lost 6 bases, the J end lost 6 bases, and 10 bases lay between the germline ends. The CDR3 runs 13 residues. Germline CDR1 and CDR2: SGHDT and YYEEEE. The chain's CDR3 is CASTKTANSPLHF. The DNA of the CDR3 is TGTGCCAGCACCAAGACAGCTAATTCACCCCTCCACTTT.

In its sample, this clone was seen once. This chain uses TRBV7-9 with TRBJ2-2; 9 nucleotides match TRBD1. The V gene end was trimmed by 5 bases and the J gene end by 6 bases; junction bases not matched to a gene: 10. The CDR3 has 16 residues. The germline CDR1 and CDR2 sequences are SEHNR and FQNEAQ (reference sequence). The CDR3 DNA sequence: TGTGCCAGCAGCCCGACCGGGACAGGGAGTCCCGGGGAGCTGTTTTTT. Translation gives CASSPTGTGSPGELFF.

In its sample, this clone was seen a few times. V is TRBV6-6 and J is TRBJ1-3; 7 nucleotides match TRBD1. With 8 bases clipped from V and 0 bases from J, the junction kept 4 bases outside the gene matches. The CDR3 length is 14 residues. Germline CDR1 and CDR2: MNHNY and SVGAGI (reference sequence). The CDR3 DNA reads TGTGCCAGCCTCGGGACAGCCTCTGGAAACACCATATATTTT. Translated, it gives CASLGTASGNTIYF.

The CDR3 loop is CASSPGYGYTF. The CDR3 region has the DNA TGTGCCAGCAGCCCAGGGTATGGCTACACCTTC. The V gene is TRBV9, the J gene TRBJ1-2, with D perhaps TRBD1 (5 bases). The CDR3 is 11 residues long. Germline lookup yields CDR1 SGDLS and CDR2 YYNGEE. The V and J ends lost 4 bases and 5 bases respectively, with 6 bases between them.

The gene calls are TRBV5-1 and TRBJ1-2; TRBD1 matches 11 bases. V dropped 4 bases and J dropped 8; count of bases not matched to a gene: 4. CDR1 SGHRS and CDR2 YFSETQ come from the germline V gene. CDR3 length equals 13 residues. For the CDR3, the DNA is TGCGCCAGCAGCGGACAGGGGGCGCGAGGCTACACCTTC. This codes for CASSGQGARGYTF.

The chain joins TRBV10-3 to TRBJ1-1; D not certain. Deletions cut 0 bases from V and 6 bases from J, with 8 bases between. Germline loops: CDR1 ENHRY, CDR2 SYGVKD. The CDR3 has 13 residues. CDR3 amino acids: CAISESITSEAFF. In DNA, the CDR3 is TGTGCCATCAGTGAGTCGATTACTTCTGAAGCTTTCTTT.

The gene calls are TRBV11-2 and TRBJ1-1, with D unclear. V lost 1 base, J lost 7 bases, and 16 bases lay in between. This CDR3 region has 15 residues. Germline-derived CDR1 and CDR2 are SGHAT and FQNNGV. The CDR3: CASSLAPTVGGEAFF. DNA for the CDR3: TGTGCCAGCAGCTTAGCACCCACAGTAGGTGGTGAAGCTTTCTTT.

The chain uses TRBV7-2 and TRBJ2-1; 9 bases are shared with TRBD1. Germline V gene sequence: CDR1 SGHTA, CDR2 FQGNSA. Losses at the gene ends were 5 bases for V and 7 bases for J; bases not matched to a gene: 9. The length of the CDR3 is 15 residues. The CDR3 here is CASSPRGTGRNEQFF. The CDR3 region has the DNA TGTGCCAGCAGCCCTAGAGGGACAGGGCGGAATGAGCAGTTCTTC.

This sequence joins TRBV18 and TRBJ2-4; D perhaps matches TRBD2 (7 bases). The CDR3 is made up of 16 amino acids. Germline V lookup: CDR1 KGHSH, CDR2 LQKENI. Between the trimmed V and J ends, which lost 3 bases and 4 bases, there was a span of 16 bases. Written as DNA, the CDR3 is TGTGCCAGCTCACCCGGTTCGAGGGGGGGAAAAAACATTCAGTACTTC. Amino acid sequence: CASSPGSRGGKNIQYF.

V gene TRBV19 combines with J gene TRBJ2-7, with D maybe TRBD1 (5 bases). CDR3 size: 15 residues. Trimming pared 7 bases from V and 3 bases from J, leaving 19 bases between. The germline V gene encodes CDR1 LNHDA and CDR2 SQIVND (reference sequence). The chain's CDR3 is CASNNRQMNDYEQYF. The CDR3 coding sequence is TGTGCCAGTAATAATAGACAGATGAACGACTACGAGCAGTACTTC.

The rearrangement links TRBV5-4 to TRBJ2-3; 13 nucleotides line up with TRBD2. CDR1 and CDR2 from the germline V gene are SGHNT and YYREEE (reference sequence). The CDR3 has 16 amino acids. Trimming cost V 4 bases and J 2 bases; bases outside gene matches: 4. The CDR3 sequence: CASSQGLAGITDTQYF. CDR3 bases: TGTGCCAGCAGCCAGGGACTAGCGGGGATCACAGATACGCAGTATTTT.